Each of the 11 T cell receptor beta chains below was sequenced from the same sample in a study of blood T cell repertoires in COVID-19. Generated by immunoSEQ multiplex PCR, the TCRdb table keeps only in-frame clones and is missing some. This table holds about 160,000 clones, 80% to 90% found once. Sequences were obtained from peripheral blood. These receptors were taken from a woman aged 55-70 years who had recovered from COVID-19.

This clone has only one observation. The J gene is TRBJ2-7, the V gene TRBV10-3, with 7 bases matching TRBD1. CDR3 length equals 12 residues. Germline V lookup: CDR1 ENHRY, CDR2 SYGVKD. V lost 4 bases and J lost 3; bases outside the gene matches: 0. The DNA of the CDR3 is TGTGCCATCAGTGGACAGGGCTACGAGCAGTACTTC. Protein product: CAISGQGYEQYF.

This chain joins TRBV5-1 and TRBJ1-1, with D hard to call. Per germline, CDR1 SGHRS and CDR2 YFSETQ. The CDR3 totals 12 residues. Trimming removed 4 bases from V and 1 base from J, with 5 bases in between. CDR3 sequence (DNA): TGCGCCAGCAGCCGGAGGAACACTGAAGCTTTCTTT. Amino acids: CASSRRNTEAFF.

The gene calls are TRBV7-2 and TRBJ2-7, with a tentative D call TRBD1 (6 bases). The CDR3 is 12 residues long. V was clipped by 5 bases and J by 3 bases, with 8 bases between them. Germline V lookup: CDR1 SGHTA, CDR2 FQGNSA. The CDR3 bases are TGTGCCAGCAGCCCGACAGGCTACGAGCAGTACTTC. Its translation is CASSPTGYEQYF. Variable domain in full (rest from reference TRBV7-2 and TRBJ2-7): GAGVSQSPSNKVTEKGKDVELRCDPISGHTALYWYRQSLGQGLEFLIYFQGNSAPDKSGLPSDRFSAERTGGSVSTLTIQRTQQEDSAVYLCASSPTGYEQYFGPGTRLTVT.

The J gene is TRBJ1-1, the V gene TRBV10-3; D not certain. The ends were cut back, 7 bases at V and 3 bases at J, with 12 bases in the middle. This CDR3 is 13 amino acids long. Germline lookup yields CDR1 ENHRY and CDR2 SYGVKD. Here the CDR3 DNA reads TGTGCCATCAAAGGGAGCCCCGACACTGAAGCTTTCTTT. This codes for CAIKGSPDTEAFF.

The rearrangement links TRBV5-1 to TRBJ2-6; D remains unclear. This CDR3 contains 15 residues. V lost 0 bases, J lost 0 bases, and 4 bases lay in between. Germline V gene sequence: CDR1 SGHRS, CDR2 YFSETQ. The CDR3 here is CASSLESSGANVLTF. In nucleotides, the CDR3 is TGCGCCAGCAGCTTGGAGAGCTCTGGGGCCAACGTCCTGACTTTC.

The chain is built from TRBV5-1 and TRBJ2-5, with a possible D match to TRBD2 (7 bases). The CDR3 has 15 amino acids. In germline, CDR1 is SGHRS, CDR2 YFSETQ. The V end was cut by 4 bases, the J end by 4 bases, with 17 bases between. In DNA form, the CDR3 reads TGCGCCAGCAGCCCCCCGGGGGGCCTGGGAGAGACCCAGTACTTC. Its translation: CASSPPGGLGETQYF.

The chain recombines TRBV4-1 with TRBJ1-4; D gene unclear. V gave up 0 bases and J gave up 5 bases, with 13 bases separating them. The germline CDR1 and CDR2 sequences are MGHRA and YSYEKL. This CDR3 comprises 16 residues. The CDR3 loop is CASSQDLNSPNEKLFF. DNA for the CDR3: TGCGCCAGCAGCCAAGATCTCAACAGCCCGAATGAAAAACTGTTTTTT.

The chain employs TRBV28 and TRBJ1-5, with TRBD1 matching over 9 bases. Germline CDR1 is MDHEN and CDR2 is SYDVKM. The V gene end was trimmed by 5 bases and the J gene end by 6 bases; junction bases not matched to a gene: 5. The CDR3 totals 14 residues. CDR3 nucleotide sequence: TGTGCCAGCAGTCTGACAGGGGGTGGTCAGCCCCAGCATTTT. The encoded protein is CASSLTGGGQPQHF.

This chain joins TRBV5-1 and TRBJ1-6; D is possibly TRBD1 (5 bases). This CDR3 contains 13 residues. Germline assignment: CDR1 SGHRS and CDR2 YFSETQ. V gave up 5 bases and J gave up 8 bases, with 11 bases separating them. CDR3 amino acids: CASSPQGDSPLHF. The DNA of the CDR3 is TGCGCCAGCAGTCCCCAGGGTGATTCACCCCTCCACTTT. The complete variable domain, with remaining parts taken from reference TRBV5-1 and TRBJ1-6, reads KAGVTQTPRYLIKTRGQQVTLSCSPISGHRSVSWYQQTPGQGLQFLFEYFSETQRNKGNFPGRFSGRQFSNSRSEMNVSTLELGDSALYLCASSPQGDSPLHFGNGTRLTVT.

The chain has TRBV5-1 and TRBJ2-3; D may be TRBD2 (6 bases). With 4 bases removed from V and 1 base from J, the gap between germline ends came to 16 bases. The CDR3 spans 16 residues. CDR1 SGHRS and CDR2 YFSETQ come from the germline V gene. The CDR3, as DNA: TGCGCCAGCAGCGTAGAGCCGGGACTTGGCACAGATACGCAGTATTTT. Protein sequence: CASSVEPGLGTDTQYF.

The genes are TRBV7-3 and TRBJ1-3; D unclear. The V end was cut by 1 base, the J end by 0 bases, with 7 bases between. Germline loops: CDR1 SGHTA, CDR2 FQGTGA. This CDR3 comprises 15 residues. The CDR3 coding sequence is TGTGCCAGCAGCTTAATCGCGAGCTCTGGAAACACCATATATTTT. This codes for CASSLIASSGNTIYF.